This T cell receptor beta chain appears in the sequencing data of a study of regulatory T cells in long-lasting Graves disease. Construction of the TCR beta libraries employed iRepertoire HTBI primers in conjunction with Arm-PCR of CDR3 regions. A single record per CDR3 protein comes from TCRdb applying MiXCR to the multiplex PCR reads. Among fewer than 650,000 distinct CDR3 sequences listed, less than 20% were seen once. Time point: newly diagnosed GD, antithyroid drugs for less than 3 months. RNA from PBMCs was the source of the TCR library. This clonotype has more than one count but fewer than ten. Germline assignment: CDR1 KGHSH and CDR2 LQKENI. V lost 3 bases, J lost 5 bases, and 7 bases lay in between. This CDR3 is 12 amino acids long. This sample also belongs to another study, concerning T cells in Graves' hyperthyroidism and ophthalmopathy. From that paper: Before onset, ophthalmopathy was predicted by the model a median roughly 6.8 months earlier.

The gene calls are TRBV18 and TRBJ2-5, with D unresolved. The sequence was obtained from a woman in her twenties or thirties with Graves disease. Material: peripheral blood mononuclear cells (PBMCs), obtained at new diagnosis, from a patient treated with antithyroid drugs. DNA for the CDR3: TGTGCCAGCTCACCCAATCGGGAGACCCAGTACTTC. As protein: CASSPNRETQYF.